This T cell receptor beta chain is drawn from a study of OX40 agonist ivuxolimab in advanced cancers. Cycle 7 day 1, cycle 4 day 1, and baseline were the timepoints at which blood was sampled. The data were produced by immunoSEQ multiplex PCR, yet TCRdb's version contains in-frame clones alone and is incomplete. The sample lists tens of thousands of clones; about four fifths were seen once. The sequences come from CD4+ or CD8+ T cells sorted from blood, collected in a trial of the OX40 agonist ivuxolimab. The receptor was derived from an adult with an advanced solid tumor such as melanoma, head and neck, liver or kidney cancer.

CDR3: CASSLYPVYEQYF. In nucleotides, the CDR3 is TGTGCCAGCAGCCTTTACCCAGTCTACGAGCAGTACTTC. The rearrangement joins TRBV27 to TRBJ2-7; D unresolved. V lost 6 bases and J lost 3, with 12 bases in between. Per germline, CDR1 MNHEY and CDR2 SMNVEV (reference sequence). The CDR3 runs to 13 residues.